Presented here are 32 T cell receptor beta chains from one specimen sequenced in a study of human T cells and chemical hapten exposure (dated by TCRdb to about 2021). The sample's time point, from its label and the paper: patch test 1, 2 weeks after DPC sensitization. The label giving this sample's treatment or condition can be read as: therapeutic diphenylcyclopropenone sensitization with weekly scalp DPC. The method behind the library was RACE. These reads were obtained on a NextSeq 500. The raw public reads went through TCRdb reprocessing: fastp at Q25, MiXCR clone calling, in-frame beta chains kept. Each entry merges the rows of one CDR3 protein and shows their most common DNA and genes. The sample contains about 14,000 distinct CDR3 sequences, roughly 15% of them found a single time. The ten largest clones capture roughly 6.8% of the sample. This specimen consisted of whole blood, obtained in connection with sensitization to the hapten diphenylcyclopropenone (DPC). The receptors here all came from a woman in her 30s with alopecia areata. Some clones in this sample may be carry-over from other donors' samples.

By share, this clonotype ranks as medium-sized. The chain joins TRBV9 to TRBJ1-2; D is uncertain. Per germline, CDR1 SGDLS and CDR2 YYNGEE. With 0 bases removed from V and 5 bases from J, the gap between germline ends came to 14 bases. The CDR3 runs to 15 residues. DNA of the CDR3: TGTGCCAGCAGCGTAGGAGCGGCCGCCTCTTATGGCTACACCTTC. Translated: CASSVGAAASYGYTF.

This clonotype was recorded at least ten times. The rearrangement links TRBV11-3 to TRBJ2-3, with D uncertain. V was trimmed by 5 bases and J by 6 bases, leaving 12 bases between them. CDR1 is SGHNT, CDR2 YENEEA, per germline. The CDR3 length is 13 residues. CDR3 DNA sequence: TGTGCCAGCAGCCGCGACAAGGTCGATACGCAGTATTTT. Protein product: CASSRDKVDTQYF. Full variable domain (missing parts from reference TRBV11-3 and TRBJ2-3): EAGVVQSPRYKIIEKKQPVAFWCNPISGHNTLYWYLQNLGQGPELLIRYENEEAVDDSQLPKDRFSAERLKGVDSTLKIQPAELGDSAVYLCASSRDKVDTQYFGPGTRLTVL.

This clonotype rates as medium-sized. V is TRBV6-1 and J is TRBJ1-5; D not resolved. The germline V and J ends were trimmed by 3 bases and 2 bases, with 8 bases remaining between them. Germline V gene lookup returns CDR1 MNHNS and CDR2 SASEGT. The CDR3 is 14 amino acids. The CDR3 DNA reads TGTGCCAGCAGTGACGGAAGAGGCAATCAGCCCCAGCATTTT. Its protein product is CASSDGRGNQPQHF.

This clonotype was found many times. For the CDR3, the DNA is TGCAGTGCTAGAGCTAGCGGCTCCTACAATGAGCAGTTCTTC. It specifies CSARASGSYNEQFF. The rearrangement uses TRBV20-1 and TRBJ2-1; TRBD2 aligns across 7 bases. Germline V gene sequence: CDR1 DFQATT, CDR2 SNEGSKA (reference sequence). V dropped 1 base and J dropped 0; count of bases not matched to a gene: 0. The length of the CDR3 is 14 residues.

V usage is TRBV11-2 and J usage is TRBJ2-5; the match to TRBD1 covers 7 bases. The V gene end was trimmed by 5 bases and the J gene end by 1 base; junction bases not matched to a gene: 7. This CDR3 spans 15 amino acids. Germline CDR1 is SGHAT and CDR2 is FQNNGV. The CDR3 loop is CASSGRDRLQETQYF. The CDR3 nucleotides read TGTGCCAGCAGCGGACGGGACAGACTCCAAGAGACCCAGTACTTC.

Sample share makes this clonotype medium-sized (0.01 to 0.1%). This chain joins TRBV18 and TRBJ1-4; 7 bases map to TRBD1. CDR3 length: 15 amino acids. The J segment lost 3 bases and the V segment lost 4 bases, leaving 5 bases of the junction unmatched. CDR1 and CDR2 from the germline V gene are KGHSH and LQKENI. CDR3 DNA sequence: TGTGCCAGCTCACGTGGACAGGTCCCTAATGAAAAACTGTTTTTT. It translates to CASSRGQVPNEKLFF.

This clonotype was seen many times. CDR3 amino acids: CASSHYLAGTDTQYF. The CDR3 bases are TGTGCCAGCAGCCATTACTTAGCGGGCACAGATACGCAGTATTTT. This chain uses TRBV3-1 with TRBJ2-3; D might be TRBD2 (6 bases). Trimming shortened V by 3 bases and J by 1 base, and 11 bases separated the two germline ends. The CDR3 spans 15 residues. Germline V gives CDR1 LGHDT, CDR2 YNNKEL (reference sequence).

By proportion, this clonotype is medium-sized. In DNA form, the CDR3 reads TGTGCCAGCAGCCAAGATGGGAGGGCCGGGGAGCTGTTTTTT. Amino acids: CASSQDGRAGELFF. The chain is built from TRBV3-1 and TRBJ2-2; 7 nucleotides match TRBD2. Per the germline V gene, CDR1 is LGHDT and CDR2 is YNNKEL (reference sequence). The CDR3 has 14 amino acids. V shed 0 bases and J 6 bases; nucleotides not matched to a gene: 1.

Judged by abundance, this clonotype is medium-sized (0.01 to 0.1%). This chain connects TRBV20-1 to TRBJ2-5, with D maybe TRBD2 (6 bases). The CDR3 is made up of 13 amino acids. V was shortened by 4 bases and J by 1 base, with 10 bases between the two germline ends. CDR1 is DFQATT and CDR2 is SNEGSKA in the germline V gene (reference sequence). CDR3 coding DNA: TGCAGTGCTACGGGACTCGCCCAAGAGACCCAGTACTTC. This sequence encodes CSATGLAQETQYF.

This clonotype counts as medium-sized. The chain is built from TRBV13 and TRBJ2-2; D gene unclear. The CDR3 is made up of 13 amino acids. CDR1 is PRHDT and CDR2 is FYEKMQ in the germline V gene (reference sequence). The V end lost 5 bases, the J end lost 6 bases, and 10 bases lay between the germline ends. The CDR3 here is CASSLRSSGELFF. The DNA of the CDR3 is TGTGCCAGCAGCCTCAGGAGTTCCGGGGAGCTGTTTTTT.

This clonotype was counted many times. V usage is TRBV4-1 and J usage is TRBJ1-4; 8 bases are a match to TRBD1. CDR1 is MGHRA, CDR2 YSYEKL, per germline. V was clipped by 1 base and J by 5 bases; unmatched bases: 0. The CDR3 is 14 amino acids. The CDR3 is CASSQGQGNEKLFF. As DNA, the CDR3 is TGCGCCAGCAGCCAAGGACAGGGGAATGAAAAACTGTTTTTT.

This clonotype was picked up many times. In nucleotides, the CDR3 is TGTGCCAGCAGCAAAGGGGGATACGAGCAGTACGTC. The encoded protein is CASSKGGYEQYV. V usage is TRBV21-1 and J usage is TRBJ2-7. TRBV21-1 is reported as a pseudogene. The CDR3 sequence is 12 residues long.

V and J are TRBV2 and TRBJ2-2; weak D call: TRBD1 (5 bases). Per the germline V gene, CDR1 is SNHLY and CDR2 is FYNNEI. Trimming took off 5 bases at V and 1 base at J, with 8 bases between the two ends. The CDR3 is 14 amino acids. CDR3 sequence: CASSSRENTGELFF. In nucleotides, the CDR3 is TGTGCCAGCAGTTCCAGGGAGAACACCGGGGAGCTGTTTTTT.

There are many counts of this clonotype. The chain links TRBV6-2 or TRBV6-3 to TRBJ2-7; tentative D call: TRBD2 (6 bases). The CDR3 contains 14 residues. Germline values: CDR1 MNHEY, CDR2 SVGEGT. The V end was cut by 9 bases, the J end by 1 base, with 16 bases between. CDR3 in amino acids: CASMEGGLSYEQYV. The DNA of the CDR3 is TGTGCCAGTATGGAGGGCGGGCTATCCTACGAGCAGTACGTC.

Worth noting for this clonotype: The junction does not match germline at one end; this may be a read error. This sequence joins TRBV5-1 and TRBJ2-1; TRBD1 matches at 7 bases. Germline assignment: CDR1 SGHRS and CDR2 YFSETQ. CDR3 length: 14 amino acids. The CDR3 bases are TGCGCCACCAGCATGCGACAGGGAACAGATGAGCAGTTCTTC. Translating gives CATSMRQGTDEQFF.

The V call is TRBV5-4, the J call TRBJ2-7; unclear D gene. Trimming left V 3 bases short and J 3 bases short, with 10 bases between. Germline values: CDR1 SGHNT, CDR2 YYREEE (reference sequence). This CDR3 contains 13 residues. CDR3 residues: CASSSNWGYEQYV. The CDR3 DNA sequence: TGTGCCAGCAGCTCAAACTGGGGCTACGAGCAGTACGTC.

This clonotype was seen repeatedly, ten times or more. The chain uses TRBV12-3 or TRBV12-4 and TRBJ1-1, with D maybe TRBD1 (6 bases). V lost 4 bases, J lost 4 bases, and 10 bases lay in between. This CDR3 has 13 amino acids. The CDR3 protein is CASSSGQFTEAFF. The CDR3 nucleotides read TGTGCCAGCAGTTCTGGACAGTTCACTGAAGCTTTCTTT.

In this sample, this clonotype turned up many times. The chain couples TRBV28 to TRBJ1-1, with a tentative D call TRBD1 (5 bases). The CDR3 spans 14 residues. V was pared by 10 bases and J by 0 bases, with 15 bases between. Germline values: CDR1 MDHEN, CDR2 SYDVKM. The DNA of the CDR3 is TGTGCCACCTATACGGGGCAGTTGAACACTGAAGCTTTCTTT. This translates into CATYTGQLNTEAFF.

This clonotype qualifies as medium-sized. V usage is TRBV10-3 and J usage is TRBJ2-3; TRBD2 agrees at 7 bases. CDR1 and CDR2 from the germline V gene are ENHRY and SYGVKD. This CDR3 has 13 amino acids. The V and J ends lost 6 bases and 2 bases, in that order; junction bases with no gene match: 2. The CDR3 region is CAIRREITDTQYF. The CDR3 region has the DNA TGTGCCATCAGGCGGGAGATCACAGATACGCAGTATTTT.

This clonotype was detected ten times or more. The CDR3, as DNA: TGTGCACACTCGCACGGGGGGGATAATTCACCCCTCCACTTT. This gives the protein CAHSHGGDNSPLHF. The V call is TRBV6-1, the J call TRBJ1-6; D may be TRBD1 (5 bases). This CDR3 spans 14 amino acids. The germline gives CDR1 MNHNS, CDR2 SASEGT.

The chain has TRBV20-1 and TRBJ1-1; possibly TRBD1 for D (6 bases). Between the trimmed V and J ends, which lost 6 bases and 6 bases, there was a span of 20 bases. The CDR3 runs 14 residues. CDR1 and CDR2 (germline): DFQATT, SNEGSKA (reference sequence). DNA of the CDR3: TGCAGTGCCATGACGACAGGTTCGGTCTCTGAAGCTTTCTTT. This gives the protein CSAMTTGSVSEAFF.

This clonotype is deemed medium-sized (0.01 to 0.1%). The chain combines TRBV28 with TRBJ2-1; 13 bases fit TRBD2. Germline V gene lookup returns CDR1 MDHEN and CDR2 SYDVKM. The CDR3 is 14 residues long. Losses at the gene ends were 4 bases for V and 9 bases for J; bases not matched to a gene: 3. Here the CDR3 DNA reads TGTGCCAGCAGTTCGGGACTAGCGGGATCTGAGCAGTTCTTC. This sequence encodes CASSSGLAGSEQFF.

V gene TRBV5-4 combines with J gene TRBJ2-5; the D is unclear. The CDR3 is made up of 13 amino acids. The V end lost 0 bases, the J end lost 5 bases, and 8 bases lay between the germline ends. Germline lookup yields CDR1 SGHNT and CDR2 YYREEE (reference sequence). The CDR3 DNA follows: TGTGCCAGCAGCTTGGAAAGTAGTGAGACCCAGTACTTC. This gives the protein CASSLESSETQYF. Supplemented by reference TRBV5-4 and TRBJ2-5, the full variable domain reads ETGVTQSPTHLIKTRGQQVTLRCSSQSGHNTVSWYQQALGQGPQFIFQYYREEENGRGNFPPRFSGLQFPNYSSELNVNALELDDSALYLCASSLESSETQYFGPGTRLLVL.

This clonotype came up many times. The chain recombines TRBV11-2 with TRBJ2-1; TRBD2 aligns across 7 bases. V trimming: 8 bases; J trimming: 7 bases; junction bases outside the gene matches: 11. There are 14 residues in the CDR3. Looked up from germline, CDR1 is SGHAT and CDR2 is FQNNGV. The CDR3 loop is CASQGLLGTNEQFF. The CDR3 DNA is TGTGCCAGCCAGGGACTACTTGGTACAAATGAGCAGTTCTTC.

This clonotype ranks as medium-sized. This chain uses TRBV12-3 or TRBV12-4 with TRBJ2-7; D not certain. The CDR3 sequence is 14 residues long. With 3 bases removed from V and 3 bases from J, the gap between germline ends came to 12 bases. The CDR3 sequence: CASSLELGYYEQYF. CDR3 DNA sequence: TGTGCCAGCAGTTTGGAGCTGGGTTACTACGAGCAGTACTTC.

This clonotype counts as medium-sized. This chain joins TRBV28 and TRBJ2-5, with 9 positions matching TRBD1. This CDR3 region has 15 residues. CDR1 and CDR2 from the germline V gene are MDHEN and SYDVKM. J lost 4 bases, V lost 3 bases, and 6 bases had no gene match. CDR3 residues: CASSFDRGSAETQYF. The CDR3, as DNA: TGTGCCAGCAGTTTCGACAGGGGGTCGGCAGAGACCCAGTACTTC.

The chain employs TRBV7-6 and TRBJ2-1; TRBD1 might be the D (6 bases). Trimming removed 3 bases at V and 7 bases at J, with 13 bases between. This CDR3 contains 14 residues. Looked up from germline, CDR1 is SGHVS and CDR2 is FNYEAQ. The CDR3 DNA reads as TGTGCCAGCAGCTTGCGGACAGAGCGGAATGAGCAGTTCTTC. It codes for CASSLRTERNEQFF.

This clonotype was found many times. The chain uses TRBV29-1 and TRBJ2-1, with D unresolved. This CDR3 spans 11 amino acids. Trimming took 3 bases from V and 12 from J, leaving 12 bases between them. Germline CDR1 SQVTM, CDR2 ANQGSEA. CDR3 bases: TGCAGCGTTGAGTTGCGACCTGGGCAGTTCTTC. Its protein product is CSVELRPGQFF.

The V call is TRBV29-1, the J call TRBJ1-1; D is ambiguous. Between the trimmed V and J ends, which lost 4 bases and 3 bases, there was a span of 6 bases. CDR1 is SQVTM and CDR2 is ANQGSEA in the germline V gene. The CDR3 contains 11 residues. The DNA for the CDR3 is TGCAGCGTTGTTTCCCACACTGAAGCTTTCTTT. The encoded protein is CSVVSHTEAFF. The complete variable domain, with remaining parts taken from reference TRBV29-1 and TRBJ1-1, reads SAVISQKPSRDICQRGTSLTIQCQVDSQVTMMFWYRQQPGQSLTLIATANQGSEATYESGFVIDKFPISRPNLTFSTLTVSNMSPEDSSIYLCSVVSHTEAFFGQGTRLTVV.

This clonotype is medium-sized by share. The chain couples TRBV20-1 to TRBJ1-2; TRBD1 matches 9 bases. CDR3 size: 14 residues. V lost 0 bases to trimming and J lost 7 bases; unmatched junction nucleotides: 6. The germline V gene has CDR1 DFQATT and CDR2 SNEGSKA (reference sequence). CDR3 region: CSARDRDRVAGYTF. DNA of the CDR3: TGCAGTGCTAGAGATCGGGACAGGGTAGCTGGCTACACCTTC.

This clonotype has at least ten counts. The rearrangement uses TRBV29-1 and TRBJ2-3; 12 bases fit TRBD1. This CDR3 is 15 amino acids long. V shed 2 bases and J 4 bases; nucleotides not matched to a gene: 4. CDR1 and CDR2 from the germline V gene are SQVTM and ANQGSEA. CDR3 nucleotide sequence: TGCAGCGTTGAAAAGGGGACAGGGGGCGCAGATACGCAGTATTTT. Protein sequence: CSVEKGTGGADTQYF.

DNA of the CDR3: TGTGCCAGCAGTTCCGCGACTAGCACCTACGAGCAGTACTTC. It yields the protein CASSSATSTYEQYF. The chain joins TRBV11-2 to TRBJ2-7; 7 bases map to TRBD2. CDR1 and CDR2 from the germline V gene are SGHAT and FQNNGV. This CDR3 has 14 amino acids. The V gene end was trimmed by 6 bases and the J gene end by 2 bases; junction bases not matched to a gene: 7.